These 11 T cell receptor beta chains came from one sample sequenced in a study of control samples from healthy donors and cancer patients. Here immunoSEQ multiplex PCR was the method, and the copy in TCRdb shows in-frame clones only, minus some. Counted here are 130,000 to 150,000 clones, 75% to 90% occurring once; the ten biggest clones make up 4% to 5.5%. Sequenced input: blood. The receptors were gathered from a young man in good health.

The chain recombines TRBV9 with TRBJ2-3; 14 bases map to TRBD2. Germline V gene data show CDR1 as SGDLS and CDR2 as YYNGEE. Trimming removed 0 bases from V and 3 bases from J; junction bases left unmatched: 3. CDR3 length: 17 residues. The CDR3 here is CASSVGLAGGRTDTQYF. The CDR3 nucleotides are TGTGCCAGCAGCGTAGGACTAGCGGGGGGGCGTACAGATACGCAGTATTTT.

The gene calls are TRBV7-6 and TRBJ1-4; TRBD1 might be the D (6 bases). V lost 4 bases and J 3 bases, leaving 24 bases between the germline ends. CDR1 is SGHVS and CDR2 is FNYEAQ in the germline V gene. The CDR3 is 19 residues long. The CDR3 nucleotides read TGTGCCAGCAGCTGGGGGTATCCAGGGGAGGTAGCAGCTAATGAAAAACTGTTTTTT. Protein product: CASSWGYPGEVAANEKLFF.

The rearrangement joins TRBV5-1 to TRBJ2-1; 10 nucleotides line up with TRBD2. The CDR3 covers 16 residues. CDR1 and CDR2 from the germline V gene are SGHRS and YFSETQ. The trim removed 4 bases at V and 1 base at J, leaving 5 bases unmatched. The CDR3 DNA follows: TGCGCCAGCAGCCAGCGGGGGGGAGTTTCCTACAATGAGCAGTTCTTC. It specifies CASSQRGGVSYNEQFF.

V gene TRBV18 combines with J gene TRBJ1-5; D is ambiguous. With 2 bases removed from V and 2 bases from J, the gap between germline ends came to 7 bases. Per germline, CDR1 KGHSH and CDR2 LQKENI. This CDR3 is built from 14 residues. In nucleotides, the CDR3 is TGTGCCAGCTCACCAGGCAGTGGCAATCAGCCCCAGCATTTT. This codes for CASSPGSGNQPQHF. Full variable domain (outside the CDR3, taken from reference TRBV18 and TRBJ1-5): NAGVMQNPRHLVRRRGQEARLRCSPMKGHSHVYWYRQLPEEGLKFMVYLQKENIIDESGMPKERFSAEFPKEGPSILRIQQVVRGDSAAYFCASSPGSGNQPQHFGDGTRLSIL.

The rearrangement links TRBV7-2 to TRBJ2-7, with D possibly TRBD2 on 6 matching bases. CDR1 and CDR2 from the germline V gene are SGHTA and FQGNSA. V lost 1 base and J lost 3, with 13 bases in between. The CDR3 contains 15 residues. CDR3 sequence: CASSLVRGSHYEQYF. The CDR3 bases are TGTGCCAGCAGCTTAGTTCGGGGGAGTCACTACGAGCAGTACTTC.

The rearrangement uses TRBV12-3 or TRBV12-4 and TRBJ2-1; 7 nucleotides agree with TRBD2. CDR3 length: 12 residues. V was clipped by 5 bases and J by 7 bases; unmatched bases: 2. In DNA form, the CDR3 reads TGTGCCAGCAGTGCGGGGGTGAATGAGCAGTTCTTC. Its protein product is CASSAGVNEQFF.

The V gene is TRBV19, the J gene TRBJ1-5; D is uncertain. The V and J ends lost 2 bases and 3 bases respectively, with 11 bases between them. This CDR3 contains 15 residues. Germline CDR1 LNHDA, CDR2 SQIVND (reference sequence). The CDR3 nucleotides read TGTGCCAGTAGTATATCCCCCAGAAACAATCAGCCCCAGCATTTT. As protein: CASSISPRNNQPQHF.

The chain is built from TRBV15 and TRBJ2-4; tentatively, D is TRBD1 (5 bases). This CDR3 region has 16 residues. Germline V gene sequence: CDR1 LNHNV, CDR2 YYDKDF (reference sequence). Trimming removed 0 bases from V and 1 base from J, with 10 bases in between. The CDR3 region has the DNA TGTGCCACCAGCAGAGATTTCAGGGTGGCCAAAAACATTCAGTACTTC. As protein: CATSRDFRVAKNIQYF.

V and J are TRBV11-2 and TRBJ2-1; D is ambiguous. Germline CDR1 and CDR2: SGHAT and FQNNGV. CDR3 length: 14 amino acids. Between the trimmed V and J ends, which lost 0 bases and 5 bases, there was a span of 8 bases. CDR3 amino acids: CASSLERSDNEQFF. In nucleotides, the CDR3 is TGTGCCAGCAGCTTAGAACGGTCCGACAATGAGCAGTTCTTC. Full variable domain (missing parts from reference TRBV11-2 and TRBJ2-1): EAGVAQSPRYKIIEKRQSVAFWCNPISGHATLYWYQQILGQGPKLLIQFQNNGVVDDSQLPKDRFSAERLKGVDSTLKIQPAKLEDSAVYLCASSLERSDNEQFFGPGTRLTVL.

The J gene is TRBJ1-1, the V gene TRBV6-2 or TRBV6-3, with D uncertain. Germline V lookup: CDR1 MNHEY, CDR2 SVGEGT. The germline V and J ends were trimmed by 1 base and 0 bases, with 12 bases remaining between them. The CDR3 has 16 residues. CDR3 in amino acids: CASSYYDTGMNTEAFF. Written as DNA, the CDR3 is TGTGCCAGCAGTTACTACGATACTGGTATGAACACTGAAGCTTTCTTT.

The chain has TRBV11-1 and TRBJ2-3; tentatively, D is TRBD2 (5 bases). The CDR3 spans 12 residues. CDR1 is SGHAT and CDR2 is FQDESV in the germline V gene (reference sequence). V was pared by 1 base and J by 8 bases, with 7 bases between. This CDR3 reads CASSLGEGTQYF. The CDR3 coding sequence is TGTGCCAGCAGCTTAGGAGAGGGTACGCAGTATTTT.